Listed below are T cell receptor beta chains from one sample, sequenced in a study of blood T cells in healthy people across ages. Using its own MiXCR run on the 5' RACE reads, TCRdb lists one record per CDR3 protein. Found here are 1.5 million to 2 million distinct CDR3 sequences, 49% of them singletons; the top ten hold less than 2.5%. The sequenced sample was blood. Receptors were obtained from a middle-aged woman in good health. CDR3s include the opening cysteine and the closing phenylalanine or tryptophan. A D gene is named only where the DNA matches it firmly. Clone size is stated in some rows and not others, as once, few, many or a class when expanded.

DNA: TGCAGCGTTCCGGATTTAAGTGGCTACACCTTC
CDR3: CSVPDLSGYTF
size: .
D: .
J: TRBJ1-2
V: TRBV29-1

DNA: TGTGCCACCAGTACACAGGGACAGGGCTTTACGGAGACCCAGTACTTC
CDR3: CATSTQGQGFTETQYF
size: few
D: TRBD1
J: TRBJ2-5
V: TRBV24-1

DNA: TGTGCCATCAGTGCGGGACAGGGGGCGCTCCAAGAGGCCCAGTACTTC
CDR3: CAISAGQGALQEAQYF
size: .
D: TRBD1
J: TRBJ2-5
V: TRBV10-3

DNA: TGCAGTGCTAGCGACCGACAGGGGGCAGTACAGTACTTC
CDR3: CSASDRQGAVQYF
size: few
D: TRBD1
J: TRBJ2-7
V: TRBV20-1

DNA: TGTGCCAGCAGCCTACTATCAGGAGGGTTGTGGGAGACCCAGTACTTC
CDR3: CASSLLSGGLWETQYF
size: few
D: .
J: TRBJ2-5
V: TRBV7-9

DNA: TGTGCCAGCAGTGAGGGCTGGGGTTATAGGGGGGAGACCCAGTACTTC
CDR3: CASSEGWGYRGETQYF
size: .
D: .
J: TRBJ2-5
V: TRBV25-1

DNA: TGCAGTGCCCGTGAGCGGGGGGGCCCTTACGAGCAGTACTTC
CDR3: CSARERGGPYEQYF
size: .
D: TRBD2
J: TRBJ2-7
V: TRBV20-1

DNA: TGTGCCAGCAGCTCGGACCCCCTGGCGTCTCACCAAGAGACCCTGTACTTC
CDR3: CASSSDPLASHQETLYF
size: once
D: .
J: TRBJ2-5
V: TRBV7-8

DNA: TGTGCCAGCAGCTTATCTTCAGGGGGGATCTACAATGAGCAGTTCTTC
CDR3: CASSLSSGGIYNEQFF
size: .
D: .
J: TRBJ2-1
V: TRBV11-3

DNA: TGCGCCAGCAGCTTAGCCCACGTAGACAATGAGCAGTTCTTC
CDR3: CASSLAHVDNEQFF
size: few
D: .
J: TRBJ2-1
V: TRBV5-1

DNA: TGTGCCATCAGTGAAACAGGGGCAGCAAGTCAGCCCCAGCATTTT
CDR3: CAISETGAASQPQHF
size: .
D: TRBD1
J: TRBJ1-5
V: TRBV10-3

DNA: TGTGCCAGCAGCTCCGAGGCAGGGATCAATCAGCCCCAGCATTTT
CDR3: CASSSEAGINQPQHF
size: .
D: .
J: TRBJ1-5
V: TRBV9

DNA: TGTGCCAGCAGCTTGGAGTGGGGAAAGCCCCAGCATTTT
CDR3: CASSLEWGKPQHF
size: .
D: .
J: TRBJ1-5
V: TRBV5-5

DNA: TGCAGTGCTAGACAGGGGGGTGGCTATGGCTACACCTTC
CDR3: CSARQGGGYGYTF
size: few
D: TRBD1
J: TRBJ1-2
V: TRBV20-1

DNA: TGCGCCAGCAGCCAAGATTGGGGGAGCTCCTACAATGAGCAGTTCTTC
CDR3: CASSQDWGSSYNEQFF
size: few
D: .
J: TRBJ2-1
V: TRBV4-1

DNA: TGTGCCAGCAGTCCGATAGCGGGGGATTTACAGACCCAGTACTTC
CDR3: CASSPIAGDLQTQYF
size: few
D: TRBD2
J: TRBJ2-5
V: TRBV27

DNA: TGTGCCTGCAGCTCGGACAGGGTGTTAAGCTCCTACAATGAGCAGTTCTTC
CDR3: CACSSDRVLSSYNEQFF
size: .
D: TRBD1
J: TRBJ2-1
V: TRBV7-3

DNA: TGTGCCAGCAAAAGGTTGGATCAGCCCCAGCATTTT
CDR3: CASKRLDQPQHF
size: .
D: .
J: TRBJ1-5
V: TRBV2

DNA: TGTGCCAGCAGCTGGGACGGGGGCTCTGGGGCCAACGTCCTGACTTTC
CDR3: CASSWDGGSGANVLTF
size: .
D: .
J: TRBJ2-6
V: TRBV5-8

DNA: TGTGCCAGCAGTTACCCTGGACAGGTGAACACTGAAGCTTTCTTT
CDR3: CASSYPGQVNTEAFF
size: .
D: TRBD1
J: TRBJ1-1
V: TRBV6-6

DNA: TGTGCCAGCAGCTCTACAGGGCACAAAAACATTCAGTACTTC
CDR3: CASSSTGHKNIQYF
size: .
D: .
J: TRBJ2-4
V: TRBV13

DNA: TGTGCCAGCAGTCCCCAACAGGGGGCGGACTATGGCTACACCTTC
CDR3: CASSPQQGADYGYTF
size: few
D: TRBD1
J: TRBJ1-2
V: TRBV28

DNA: TGCAGCGTTGAGGGGAGGACTAGCGGGGGGGATACGCAGTATTTT
CDR3: CSVEGRTSGGDTQYF
size: .
D: TRBD2
J: TRBJ2-3
V: TRBV29-1

DNA: TGTGCCAGCAGTTTAACCTCTTCCACCTACGAGCAGTACTTC
CDR3: CASSLTSSTYEQYF
size: .
D: .
J: TRBJ2-7
V: TRBV27

DNA: TGTGCCAGCAGCTTAGCGCTACGACCGGGACAGGGGAAGTCCTACAATGAGCAGTTCTTC
CDR3: CASSLALRPGQGKSYNEQFF
size: .
D: TRBD1
J: TRBJ2-1
V: TRBV7-2

DNA: TGCAGCGTTGAGGGCAGGACTAGCACAGATACGCAGTATTTT
CDR3: CSVEGRTSTDTQYF
size: .
D: .
J: TRBJ2-3
V: TRBV29-1

DNA: TGTGCCACCAGCAGAGATCAGACAGTTGTCAGAAGCACAGATACGCAGTATTTT
CDR3: CATSRDQTVVRSTDTQYF
size: .
D: .
J: TRBJ2-3
V: TRBV15

DNA: TGTGCCAGCAGCGATAACAGGGTTGGAGAGGAGCAGTTCTTC
CDR3: CASSDNRVGEEQFF
size: .
D: .
J: TRBJ2-1
V: TRBV9

DNA: TGCGCCAGCACTAGGCGGGGGGGCCTTGAGGCAGATACGCAGTATTTT
CDR3: CASTRRGGLEADTQYF
size: .
D: TRBD2
J: TRBJ2-3
V: TRBV5-1

DNA: TGTGCCAGCTCTTCGGTGAGGACAGCTTCCTCCTACAATGAGCAGTTCTTC
CDR3: CASSSVRTASSYNEQFF
size: .
D: .
J: TRBJ2-1
V: TRBV28

DNA: TGTGCCAGCAGTTGGGGACTAAGGTTCTCACCCCTCCACTTT
CDR3: CASSWGLRFSPLHF
size: .
D: .
J: TRBJ1-6
V: TRBV6-2/TRBV6-3

DNA: TGCAGTGCTAGAGATGCGAAGGGTAGCACAGATACGCAGTATTTT
CDR3: CSARDAKGSTDTQYF
size: .
D: .
J: TRBJ2-3
V: TRBV20-1

DNA: TGCGCCAGCAGTGGTAGCGGGGGGTACGATGAGCAGTTCTTC
CDR3: CASSGSGGYDEQFF
size: .
D: TRBD2
J: TRBJ2-1
V: TRBV10-1

DNA: TGTGCCAGCAGCCCCCGGACAGGGATCAACGAGCAGTACTTC
CDR3: CASSPRTGINEQYF
size: few
D: TRBD1
J: TRBJ2-7
V: TRBV7-2

DNA: TGTGCCAGCAGCTTATCCCGACAGGGGGAGACCCAGTACTTC
CDR3: CASSLSRQGETQYF
size: many
D: TRBD1
J: TRBJ2-5
V: TRBV7-2

DNA: TGTGCCAGCAGCGTCGGTCCCATAAGCGGGGGCACAGATACGCAGTATTTT
CDR3: CASSVGPISGGTDTQYF
size: .
D: TRBD2
J: TRBJ2-3
V: TRBV9

DNA: TGTGCGAGCACAAAGGGACTAGCGGGGGTGGATACGCAGTATTTT
CDR3: CASTKGLAGVDTQYF
size: .
D: TRBD2
J: TRBJ2-3
V: TRBV9

DNA: TGTGCCAGCGAGAGGGAGTCGGGCTACAATGAGCAGTTCTTC
CDR3: CASERESGYNEQFF
size: few
D: .
J: TRBJ2-1
V: TRBV2

DNA: TGCAGCGGCGGACAGGACACTGAAGCTTTCTTT
CDR3: CSGGQDTEAFF
size: .
D: TRBD1
J: TRBJ1-1
V: TRBV29-1

DNA: TGTGCCAGCAGCTTCAGGCCCGAGCTGAAGACTAACTATGGCTACACCTTC
CDR3: CASSFRPELKTNYGYTF
size: .
D: .
J: TRBJ1-2
V: TRBV7-2

DNA: TGCAGCGTTCTTCAAGGGGGCGGATCAGGAGATACGCAGTATTTT
CDR3: CSVLQGGGSGDTQYF
size: once
D: TRBD1
J: TRBJ2-3
V: TRBV29-1

DNA: TGTGCCAGCAGTTCCCCCCCTGGGTACTCCTACGAGCAGTACTTC
CDR3: CASSSPPGYSYEQYF
size: .
D: .
J: TRBJ2-7
V: TRBV28

DNA: TGTGCCAGCAGTTCCTCATTGACAGGGGACCCTTCTGGGGCCAACGTCCTGACTTTC
CDR3: CASSSSLTGDPSGANVLTF
size: .
D: TRBD1
J: TRBJ2-6
V: TRBV28

DNA: TGTGCCACCAGGCACCGGGACCCTTACAATGAGCAGTTCTTC
CDR3: CATRHRDPYNEQFF
size: few
D: .
J: TRBJ2-1
V: TRBV15